The TCR beta chain under discussion was sequenced for a study of identical twins. This CDR3 contains 16 residues. V dropped 1 base and J dropped 4; count of bases not matched to a gene: 9. Germline V gene data show CDR1 as SGHRS and CDR2 as YFSETQ. This clonotype was seen a handful of times. Via MiXCR, TCRdb re-called the 5' RACE reads, giving one row per CDR3 protein. Among hundreds of thousands of distinct CDR3 sequences listed, approximately 18% were seen once. These same records also appear under a second study, on T cells expressing NK-cell markers. Per that study: Six donors had dominant NKG2C+ clonotypes that comprised about 1.0-7.5% of their CD8+ T cells.

The V and J genes are TRBV5-1 and TRBJ2-5; 8 positions agree with TRBD1. The sequencing sample was made of PBMCs. This TCR was recovered from a woman under 30 in good health. This CDR3 reads CASSLQATGVGETQYF. In nucleotides, the CDR3 is TGCGCCAGCAGCTTGCAGGCGACAGGGGTAGGAGAGACCCAGTACTTC.